These 5 T cell receptor beta chains originate from one sample sequenced in a study of PD-L1 blockade in urothelial cancer. Time point of the sample: pretreatment peripheral blood. Measured with immunoSEQ multiplex PCR; TCRdb has only the in-frame clones, and not every one. The sample records tens of thousands of clones, about 83% being singletons. The specimen was PBMCs, collected around atezolizumab (anti-PD-L1) treatment. The receptors derive from an older woman with urothelial cancer.

This clone was counted between two and nine times. This chain links TRBV7-9 with TRBJ1-6; TRBD1 agrees at 9 bases. Germline V lookup: CDR1 SEHNR, CDR2 FQNEAQ (reference sequence). The trim removed 5 bases at V and 10 bases at J, leaving 12 bases unmatched. CDR3 size: 16 residues. The CDR3 spells CASSRPGTGLGSPLHF. The DNA for the CDR3 is TGTGCCAGCAGCAGGCCCGGGACAGGGTTAGGCTCACCCCTCCACTTT. Based on the CDR3 plus reference TRBV7-9 and TRBJ1-6, the full variable domain is DTGVSQNPRHKITKRGQNVTFRCDPISEHNRLYWYRQTLGQGPEFLTYFQNEAQLEKSRLLSDRFSAERPKGSFSTLEIQRTEQGDSAMYLCASSRPGTGLGSPLHFGNGTRLTVT.

The V and J genes are TRBV7-9 and TRBJ2-5; 7 bases agree with TRBD2. CDR3 length: 16 residues. V lost 5 bases, J lost 2 bases, and 11 bases stayed unmatched. In germline, CDR1 is SEHNR, CDR2 FQNEAQ (reference sequence). The CDR3 DNA reads as TGTGCCAGCAGCGGGAGGGACGGAAACACTCAAGAGACCCAGTACTTC. Encoded protein: CASSGRDGNTQETQYF.

The V gene is TRBV28, the J gene TRBJ2-3; a weak D match, TRBD2 (6 bases). The CDR3 is 15 residues long. V was trimmed by 5 bases and J by 1 base, leaving 13 bases between them. Germline CDR1 reads MDHEN; CDR2 reads SYDVKM. The chain's CDR3 is CASSPRIAGTDTQYF. The DNA for the CDR3 is TGTGCCAGCAGTCCCCGGATAGCGGGCACAGATACGCAGTATTTT.

V is TRBV5-1 and J is TRBJ2-6; 8 nucleotides match TRBD1. The CDR3 runs 15 residues. Germline CDR1 reads SGHRS; CDR2 reads YFSETQ. Trimming removed 4 bases from V and 1 base from J; junction bases left unmatched: 1. CDR3 bases: TGCGCCAGCAGCGACAGGGGATCTGGGGCCAACGTCCTGACTTTC. Encoded protein: CASSDRGSGANVLTF.

V gene TRBV6-1 combines with J gene TRBJ2-1, with 10 bases matching TRBD1. Germline V gene data show CDR1 as MNHNS and CDR2 as SASEGT. V trimming: 3 bases; J trimming: 4 bases; junction bases outside the gene matches: 12. The CDR3 loop spans 18 amino acids. CDR3: CASSEGQGSEHRYNEQFF. Written as DNA, the CDR3 is TGTGCCAGCAGTGAGGGACAGGGGTCTGAACATAGATACAATGAGCAGTTCTTC.